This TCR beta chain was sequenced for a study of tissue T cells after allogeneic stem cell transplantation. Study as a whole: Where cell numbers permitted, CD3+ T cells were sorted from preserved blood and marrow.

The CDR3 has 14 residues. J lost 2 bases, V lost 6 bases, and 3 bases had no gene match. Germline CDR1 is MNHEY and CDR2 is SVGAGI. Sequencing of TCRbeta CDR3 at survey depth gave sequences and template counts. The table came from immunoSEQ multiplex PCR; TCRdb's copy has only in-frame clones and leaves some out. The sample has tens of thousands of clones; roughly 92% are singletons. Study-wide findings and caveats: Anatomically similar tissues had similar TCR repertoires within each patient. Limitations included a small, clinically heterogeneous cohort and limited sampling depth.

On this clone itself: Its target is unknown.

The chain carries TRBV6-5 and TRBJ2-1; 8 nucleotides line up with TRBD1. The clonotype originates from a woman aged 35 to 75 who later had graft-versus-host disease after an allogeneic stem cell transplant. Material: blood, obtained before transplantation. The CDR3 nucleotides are TGTGCCAGCAGGACAGGGGAGGCCTACAATGAGCAGTTCTTC. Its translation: CASRTGEAYNEQFF.